This T cell receptor beta chain stems from a study of CD8 T cells in ankylosing spondylitis. In making TCR beta libraries, quantitative 5'-RACE with molecular barcodes was used. MiXCR was run by TCRdb on the 5' RACE reads, yielding one entry per CDR3 protein. The sample records under 250,000 distinct CDR3 sequences, approximately 30% being singletons. The study's findings and limits: Seemingly distinctive of ankylosing spondylitis blood was a TCR beta motif formed by eight highly homologous variants. Reports of some motif variants in reactive arthritis synovial fluid and blood predate this one. Disease-linked clones reportedly concentrated significantly in matched ankylosing spondylitis synovial fluid.

To note about this clonotype: Its target is unknown.

V was shortened by 5 bases and J by 8 bases, with 21 bases between the two germline ends. CDR1 is SEHNR and CDR2 is FQNEAQ in the germline V gene (reference sequence). The CDR3 is made up of 16 amino acids. Specimen: blood, either unsorted or a sorted T cell fraction (not recorded which). The chain is built from TRBV7-9 and TRBJ1-4, with a tentative D call TRBD1 (6 bases). The source of this sequence is a male donor with ankylosing spondylitis or in good health (not recorded which). CDR3 DNA: TGTGCCAGCAGCCTCGGGAGGACAGCCGAAGAGGAAAAACTGTTTTTT. Translated: CASSLGRTAEEEKLFF.